The sequence of this T cell receptor (beta chain) was determined in a study of CD8+CD57+ T cells in acquired aplastic anemia. This CDR3 is 16 amino acids long. Germline CDR1 KGHDR, CDR2 SFDVKD. V was pared by 1 base and J by 5 bases, with 7 bases of the junction left unmatched. CDR3 and TCR beta VDJ profiling relied on genomic DNA as the template. TCRdb re-called the reads with MiXCR, one entry per CDR3 protein. The sample includes some 68,000 distinct CDR3 sequences, approximately 54% seen only once; the top ten take roughly 8.7%. The sequencing input was sorted CD4+, CD8+, or CD8+CD57+ T cells (not recorded which) from PBMCs. The clonotype originates from a human donor in good health, serving as a control. The chain is built from TRBV24-1 and TRBJ2-1; 7 nucleotides match TRBD1. CDR3 residues: CATSDLSGGLDNEQFF. The CDR3 nucleotides are TGTGCCACCAGTGATTTATCAGGGGGTTTGGACAATGAGCAGTTCTTC.